A single sample is the source of the 22 T cell receptor beta chains below, sequenced in a study of chemoradiotherapy in HPV16-positive cancers. Generated by immunoSEQ multiplex PCR, the TCRdb table keeps only in-frame clones and is missing some. The table lists approximately 12,000 clones, roughly four fifths of them singletons, with over 0.95% in the top ten. Sample acquisition took place from a patient who underwent chemoradiotherapy. The receptors come from a human donor with HPV-associated anogenital cancer.

The V and J genes are TRBV21-1 and TRBJ2-7; the D segment call TRBD1 is taken from the table without a DNA check. TRBV21-1 is an annotated pseudogene. This CDR3 is 15 amino acids long. CDR3 in amino acids: CASSKGQGDNHEQYF. CDR3 DNA: TGTGCCAGCAGCAAAGGGCAGGGGGACAACCACGAGCAGTACTTC.

The V gene is TRBV28, the J gene TRBJ2-1; D perhaps matches TRBD1 (5 bases). This CDR3 contains 14 residues. Trimming stripped 9 bases from V and 9 bases from J, with 21 bases between. Germline values: CDR1 MDHEN, CDR2 SYDVKM. The CDR3 protein is CASLAGNVRFEQFF. CDR3 nucleotide sequence: TGTGCCAGTCTTGCAGGGAATGTTCGATTTGAGCAGTTCTTC.

This sequence joins TRBV6-5 and TRBJ1-1; no firm D call. Between the trimmed V and J ends, which lost 8 bases and 0 bases, there was a span of 13 bases. Germline V gene sequence: CDR1 MNHEY, CDR2 SVGAGI. This CDR3 comprises 14 residues. In DNA, the CDR3 is TGTGCCAGCGCCGACTATTCTCTGAACACTGAAGCTTTCTTT. This translates into CASADYSLNTEAFF.

The gene calls are TRBV5-1 and TRBJ1-2, with D uncertain. The CDR3 totals 14 residues. Germline V gene data show CDR1 as SGHRS and CDR2 as YFSETQ. The V and J ends lost 1 base and 6 bases respectively, with 13 bases between them. CDR3 sequence reads: CASSLLFGGDGYTF. DNA of the CDR3: TGCGCCAGCAGCTTGTTATTTGGCGGAGATGGCTACACCTTC.

The rearrangement uses TRBV27 and TRBJ2-7; 8 bases fit TRBD1. V lost 7 bases and J lost 4; bases outside the gene matches: 18. This CDR3 is built from 17 residues. Germline V gives CDR1 MNHEY, CDR2 SMNVEV (reference sequence). CDR3: CASNSLTTGAKGYEQYF. In nucleotides, the CDR3 is TGTGCCAGCAACTCCTTGACGACAGGGGCAAAAGGGTACGAGCAGTACTTC.

V is TRBV28 and J is TRBJ2-3, with D possibly matching TRBD2 (7 bases). Trimming shortened V by 10 bases and J by 0 bases, and 14 bases separated the two germline ends. The CDR3 is 14 amino acids. Germline values: CDR1 MDHEN, CDR2 SYDVKM. CDR3 sequence: CAIRGAISTDTQYF. For the CDR3, the DNA is TGTGCCATCCGGGGGGCGATAAGCACAGATACGCAGTATTTT.

The rearrangement uses TRBV10-3 and TRBJ2-7, with TRBD2 identical over 11 bases. The CDR3 loop spans 14 amino acids. V dropped 6 bases and J dropped 2; count of bases not matched to a gene: 3. CDR1 and CDR2 (germline): ENHRY, SYGVKD. The CDR3 sequence is CAISLLAGAYEQYF. As DNA, the CDR3 is TGTGCCATCAGCCTACTAGCGGGGGCCTACGAGCAGTACTTC.

The chain carries TRBV10-3 and TRBJ2-5, with TRBD2 matching over 11 bases. V lost 10 bases and J lost 4; bases outside the gene matches: 8. Germline values: CDR1 ENHRY, CDR2 SYGVKD. The CDR3 is 14 residues long. The CDR3 coding sequence is TGTGCCACTCTAGCGGGGGGCCCCCCAGAGACCCAGTACTTC. Amino acids: CATLAGGPPETQYF.

The J gene is TRBJ1-1, the V gene TRBV13; maybe TRBD1 (5 bases). The germline CDR1 and CDR2 sequences are PRHDT and FYEKMQ (reference sequence). The CDR3 is 14 amino acids. Deletions cut 5 bases from V and 4 bases from J, with 14 bases between. The CDR3 spells CASSPPKGLTEAFF. The CDR3 nucleotides are TGTGCCAGCAGCCCGCCGAAGGGGCTCACTGAAGCTTTCTTT.

This rearrangement joins TRBV6-1 to TRBJ1-1, with D uncertain. The CDR3 extends over 13 amino acids. Trimming left V 7 bases short and J 8 bases short, with 17 bases between. Germline V gene lookup returns CDR1 MNHNS and CDR2 SASEGT. CDR3 sequence (DNA): TGTGCCAGCACCATCCGGTTAGAAGGAGAAGCTTTCTTT. Protein product: CASTIRLEGEAFF.

This clone has more than one count but fewer than ten. The chain uses TRBV30 and TRBJ2-3; D gene unclear. Germline V CDR1 and CDR2: GTSNPN, SVGIG (reference sequence). This CDR3 comprises 12 residues. The CDR3 reads CVARRGTDTQYF. In DNA form, the CDR3 reads TGTGTCGCTCGACGGGGCACAGATACGCAGTATTTT.

The chain has TRBV28 and TRBJ2-7; perhaps TRBD2 as D (7 bases). This CDR3 comprises 16 residues. V lost 4 bases and J lost 1, with 17 bases in between. Germline values: CDR1 MDHEN, CDR2 SYDVKM. For the CDR3, the DNA is TGTGCCAGCAGTTCTCCAAGGGGGGGCTCGTCCTACGAGCAGTACTTC. It is translated as CASSSPRGGSSYEQYF.

The J gene is TRBJ2-5, the V gene TRBV30; weak D call: TRBD2 (6 bases). The V gene lost 4 bases and the J gene lost 2 bases, with 20 bases spanning the gap. Germline V gene data show CDR1 as GTSNPN and CDR2 as SVGIG (reference sequence). The CDR3 is made up of 16 amino acids. CDR3 sequence: CAWTLTGLAPQETQYF. The CDR3, as DNA: TGTGCCTGGACGCTAACGGGGCTAGCGCCTCAAGAGACCCAGTACTTC. Combining the CDR3 with reference TRBV30 and TRBJ2-5 gives the whole variable domain SQTIHQWPATLVQPVGSPLSLECTVEGTSNPNLYWYRQAAGRGLQLLFYSVGIGQISSEVPQNLSASRPQDRQFILSSKKLLLSDSGFYLCAWTLTGLAPQETQYFGPGTRLLVL.

V and J are TRBV14 and TRBJ2-7; the D call may be TRBD1 or TRBD2 (5 bases each). V lost 1 base to trimming and J lost 2 bases, with 12 bases between them. There are 15 residues in the CDR3. CDR1 and CDR2 (germline): SGHDN, FVKESK. The CDR3 bases are TGTGCCAGCAGCCAAGTTTTGGGGACGACCTACGAGCAGTACTTC. Translated: CASSQVLGTTYEQYF.

This sequence joins TRBV7-9 and TRBJ2-5; 7 nucleotides line up with TRBD2. V shed 5 bases and J 3 bases; nucleotides not matched to a gene: 6. Looked up from germline, CDR1 is SEHNR and CDR2 is FQNEAQ (reference sequence). The CDR3 runs to 14 residues. CDR3 amino acids: CASSPGGGEETQYF. CDR3 sequence (DNA): TGTGCCAGCAGCCCCGGTGGGGGGGAAGAGACCCAGTACTTC.

The rearrangement uses TRBV7-2 and TRBJ1-1; no clear D gene. The length of the CDR3 is 12 residues. Germline CDR1 and CDR2: SGHTA and FQGNSA. Trimming took 4 bases from V and 5 from J, leaving 8 bases between them. The CDR3 spells CASSSGGTEAFF. CDR3 DNA sequence: TGTGCCAGCAGCTCGGGAGGTACTGAAGCTTTCTTT.

The rearrangement uses TRBV4-1 and TRBJ1-1, with no clear D. This CDR3 has 13 amino acids. CDR1 and CDR2 (germline): MGHRA, YSYEKL. Trimming stripped 4 bases from V and 3 bases from J, with 9 bases between. In DNA, the CDR3 is TGCGCCAGCAGCCTGGTGGCTTACACTGAAGCTTTCTTT. Protein sequence: CASSLVAYTEAFF.

The rearrangement uses TRBV9 and TRBJ2-3; 12 bases agree with TRBD2. The CDR3 has 17 residues. The V gene end was trimmed by 1 base and the J gene end by 5 bases; junction bases not matched to a gene: 8. CDR1 and CDR2 from the germline V gene are SGDLS and YYNGEE. The CDR3 coding sequence is TGTGCCAGCAGCGTAATTGGTCTAGCGGGGGGGCGAGATACGCAGTATTTT. Translation gives CASSVIGLAGGRDTQYF.

This chain uses TRBV27 with TRBJ2-7; possibly TRBD2 for D (5 bases). Trimming took off 4 bases at V and 5 bases at J, with 12 bases between the two ends. Germline lookup yields CDR1 MNHEY and CDR2 SMNVEV (reference sequence). The CDR3 consists of 13 residues. The CDR3 coding sequence is TGTGCCAGCAGTTCCACTAGTCTGAACGAGCAGTACTTC. Its translation: CASSSTSLNEQYF.

This clone was picked up one time. V and J are TRBV30 and TRBJ2-5; 15 bases match TRBD2. The CDR3 is made up of 14 amino acids. Germline V gene data show CDR1 as GTSNPN and CDR2 as SVGIG (reference sequence). J lost 3 bases, V lost 5 bases, and 1 base had no gene match. As DNA, the CDR3 is TGTGCCTGGGGGACTAGCGGGGGGAAAGAGACCCAGTACTTC. Its translation: CAWGTSGGKETQYF.

This rearrangement joins TRBV10-1 to TRBJ2-7; the match to TRBD1 covers 8 bases. From germline, CDR1 is WNHNN and CDR2 SYGVQD (reference sequence). The CDR3 covers 14 residues. V gave up 6 bases and J gave up 5 bases; unmatched junction bases: 9. The CDR3 loop reads CASRHRGMGDEQYF. The CDR3 coding sequence is TGCGCCAGCAGACACAGGGGGATGGGCGACGAGCAGTACTTC.

In its sample, this clone was seen once. The CDR3 loop reads CASSEGREGRGNQPQHF. CDR3 coding DNA: TGTGCCAGCAGTGAGGGTCGAGAGGGGAGGGGGAATCAGCCCCAGCATTTT. This chain links TRBV6-1 with TRBJ1-5, with a weak D call TRBD1 (6 bases). The CDR3 is 17 amino acids. Per the germline V gene, CDR1 is MNHNS and CDR2 is SASEGT. The V end lost 3 bases, the J end lost 4 bases, and 19 bases lay between the germline ends.